This T cell receptor beta chain was captured by sequencing in a study of T cell responses to AZD1222 COVID-19 vaccine. Whole-study findings and limits: Females outnumbered males among donors, who were mostly white British; clonal diversity was possibly underestimated.

The method was immunoSEQ multiplex PCR; TCRdb's version includes in-frame clones alone and lacks a portion of them. The sample lists approximately 190,000 clones, roughly 90% occurring once. CDR3 length: 11 residues. Germline-derived CDR1 and CDR2 are MDHEN and SYDVKM. V was shortened by 3 bases and J by 11 bases, with 10 bases between the two germline ends. With respect to this clone: Its antigen is currently unknown.

This material consisted of peripheral blood, taken on day 0 of AZD1222 vaccination. V and J are TRBV28 and TRBJ1-1, with unresolved D. The clonotype comes from an adult in good health. CDR3 in DNA: TGTGCCAGCAGTTTGAATGGATGGGCTTTCTTT. Protein sequence: CASSLNGWAFF.